What follows is one T cell receptor (beta chain) and its context. An end of the junction differs from the germline gene, which may be a read error. RNA was extracted from bulk tissue without any cell sorting. The entry originates in a study of tumor and adjacent non-tumor tissue in lung cancer. The library came from three nested PCR rounds adapted from ARM-PCR protocols. TCRdb independently ran MiXCR on the multiplex PCR reads; one entry per CDR3 protein. The data contain roughly 81,000 distinct CDR3 sequences, around two thirds of them seen just once; the ten biggest clones take up over 10%. The CDR3 totals 15 residues. Germline assignment: CDR1 MNHNY and CDR2 SVGAGI (reference sequence).

The chain carries TRBV6-6 and TRBJ2-6; D perhaps matches TRBD1 (5 bases). The sequence derives from a woman aged 70 to 79 with non-small cell lung cancer. Sequenced input: lung tumor tissue. DNA for the CDR3: TGTGCCAACAGTTACTCCGCGGCTGGGGCCAACGTCCTGACCTTC. Its translation is CANSYSAAGANVLTF.